What follows describes a single T cell receptor beta chain. How the authors handled the data: Amplification with reference gene primers provided the estimates of nucleated cell counts. The data were produced by immunoSEQ multiplex PCR, yet TCRdb's version contains in-frame clones alone and is incomplete. V, J and clone size are taken as reported in that table, and D and trimming were inferred from the DNA itself. This sample has around 500,000 clones; around 87% occur once, and the top ten carry over 1.5%. This record comes from a study of blood T cell repertoires in COVID-19. Across the study: Nucleic acid was either cDNA or gDNA, and it came from T cells, B-cell-depleted T cells, or PBMCs.

The germline V gene encodes CDR1 SEHNR and CDR2 FQNEAQ (reference sequence). The CDR3 sequence is 14 residues long. V trimming: 10 bases; J trimming: 5 bases; junction bases outside the gene matches: 14. In terms of age and location, participants ranged from roughly 18 to 100 years and lived in about 25 US areas. Which cohort a participant joined came from the clinical history participants gave. What was sequenced was PBMCs or T cells enriched from blood (not recorded which). The source of this sequence is a woman aged 40 to 49 who had recovered from COVID-19. The chain carries TRBV7-9 and TRBJ2-7; TRBD1 agrees at 7 bases. CDR3 nucleotides: TGTGCCATCACACAGGGGCAAAAGGGAGACGAGCAGTACTTC. Translated, it gives CAITQGQKGDEQYF.